This T cell receptor (beta chain) was documented in a study of T cell repertoires in cytomegalovirus infection. On the study more broadly: Peptides in the study included HLA-C-restricted and HLA-B-restricted CMV epitopes.

This clonotype came up a few times. Its matching antigen is unknown. The ends were cut back, 0 bases at V and 7 bases at J, with 16 bases in the middle. This CDR3 is 16 amino acids long. CDR1 and CDR2 from the germline V gene are MNHEY and SVGEGT. TCRdb fed the reads into MiXCR, producing one record per CDR3 protein. The table includes a few hundred thousand distinct CDR3 sequences, approximately 40% detected once. The TCR sequence derives from a human donor in good health (CMV status not recorded). Some clones in this sample may be carry-over from other donors' samples. V and J are TRBV6-2 or TRBV6-3 and TRBJ2-1; tentatively, D is TRBD2 (6 bases). The sample in question was cultured PBMCs, obtained from culture after CMV antigen stimulation. The CDR3 region is CASSYSRSLTRNEQFF. Here the CDR3 DNA reads TGTGCCAGCAGTTACTCACGTTCGTTGACTAGAAATGAGCAGTTCTTC.